These 32 T cell receptor beta chains share one sample of origin, sequenced in a study of T cell responses to AZD1222 COVID-19 vaccine. Only in-frame clones appear in the TCRdb table, and some are missing; sequencing was by immunoSEQ multiplex PCR. The sample contains about 140,000 clones, about 90% of which appear only once. The material sequenced was peripheral blood, taken 28 days after the second dose of the MenACWY control vaccine. The receptors originated from an adult who received the MenACWY meningococcal vaccine as a control.

This chain links TRBV7-2 with TRBJ1-5; 7 positions match TRBD1. The germline V gene encodes CDR1 SGHTA and CDR2 FQGNSA. The CDR3 loop spans 15 amino acids. V lost 5 bases and J lost 3; bases outside the gene matches: 7. The CDR3, as DNA: TGTGCCAGCAGCCTAGATGGACAGGCCAATCAGCCCCAGCATTTT. Translation: CASSLDGQANQPQHF.

This chain uses TRBV19 with TRBJ2-3; D is undetermined. The germline V gene has CDR1 LNHDA and CDR2 SQIVND (reference sequence). The length of the CDR3 is 14 residues. V was cut by 1 base and J by 2 bases, with 7 bases left in between. CDR3 protein: CASSIGRITDTQYF. The CDR3, as DNA: TGTGCCAGTAGTATAGGTCGAATCACAGATACGCAGTATTTT.

The J gene is TRBJ2-1, the V gene TRBV4-3, with D hard to call. Between the trimmed V and J ends, which lost 1 base and 0 bases, there was a span of 10 bases. This CDR3 spans 16 amino acids. The germline V gene has CDR1 LGHNA and CDR2 YSLEER. DNA of the CDR3: TGCGCCAGCAGCCAAGTTTATGGTTTCTCCTACAATGAGCAGTTCTTC. It translates to CASSQVYGFSYNEQFF.

CDR3 sequence: CASSQAYEQYF. CDR3 coding DNA: TGTGCCAGCAGTCAGGCCTACGAGCAGTACTTC. The V gene is TRBV6-2 or TRBV6-3, the J gene TRBJ2-7; unclear D gene. The V end was cut by 5 bases, the J end by 2 bases, with 4 bases between. CDR1 is MNHEY and CDR2 is SVGEGT in the germline V gene. The CDR3 extends over 11 amino acids.

The chain recombines TRBV15 with TRBJ2-5, with 13 bases that match TRBD2. CDR1 is LNHNV, CDR2 YYDKDF, per germline (reference sequence). CDR3 length: 15 amino acids. Trimming cost V 5 bases and J 5 bases; bases outside gene matches: 5. In DNA form, the CDR3 reads TGTGCCACCAGCGGACTAGCGGGGGCCGCCGAGACCCAGTACTTC. Translating it yields CATSGLAGAAETQYF.

The chain uses TRBV28 and TRBJ2-7; D remains unclear. V lost 8 bases and J lost 6, with 11 bases in between. In germline, CDR1 is MDHEN, CDR2 SYDVKM. This CDR3 spans 11 amino acids. The CDR3: CASHGSVEQYF. CDR3 DNA: TGTGCCAGCCATGGGTCCGTCGAGCAGTACTTC.

The chain couples TRBV30 to TRBJ2-6; the D is unclear. Germline values: CDR1 GTSNPN, CDR2 SVGIG (reference sequence). V lost 0 bases, J lost 2 bases, and 5 bases lay in between. This CDR3 spans 14 amino acids. This CDR3 is CAWSVLAGANVLTF. CDR3 nucleotides: TGTGCCTGGAGTGTACTTGCTGGGGCCAACGTCCTGACTTTC.

V usage is TRBV19 and J usage is TRBJ2-3; 8 bases agree with TRBD1. CDR1 and CDR2 from the germline V gene are LNHDA and SQIVND (reference sequence). J gave up 5 bases and V 9 bases, and 13 bases lay outside the gene matches. This CDR3 spans 15 amino acids. CDR3 sequence (DNA): TGTGCCAGCTCAGGGAGCAGGGGGCGCGGAGATACGCAGTATTTT. It encodes CASSGSRGRGDTQYF. Drawing the rest from reference TRBV19 and TRBJ2-3, the complete variable domain is DGGITQSPKYLFRKEGQNVTLSCEQNLNHDAMYWYRQDPGQGLRLIYYSQIVNDFQKGDIAEGYSVSREKKESFPLTVTSAQKNPTAFYLCASSGSRGRGDTQYFGPGTRLTVL.

V usage is TRBV24-1 and J usage is TRBJ2-3; 7 nucleotides match TRBD2. V was pared by 1 base and J by 0 bases, with 3 bases of the junction left unmatched. Germline CDR1 and CDR2: KGHDR and SFDVKD. CDR3 length: 16 amino acids. This chain's CDR3 is CATSDFRGDSTDTQYF. The CDR3 DNA is TGTGCCACCAGTGATTTTCGGGGGGATAGCACAGATACGCAGTATTTT.

V and J are TRBV29-1 and TRBJ1-1, with D perhaps matching TRBD1 (6 bases). The CDR3 length is 14 residues. V was shortened by 7 bases and J by 5 bases, with 20 bases between the two germline ends. Per germline, CDR1 SQVTM and CDR2 ANQGSEA. In DNA, the CDR3 is TGCAGCGCAGCCCGGGGGAGGGGGAGAACTGAAGCTTTCTTT. Protein sequence: CSAARGRGRTEAFF.

The chain employs TRBV19 and TRBJ2-7, with 7 bases matching TRBD2. Germline V CDR1 and CDR2: LNHDA, SQIVND (reference sequence). There are 15 residues in the CDR3. V lost 1 base, J lost 4 bases, and 7 bases stayed unmatched. CDR3 sequence reads: CASSIAPGGVYEQYF. CDR3 coding DNA: TGTGCCAGTAGTATAGCCCCGGGAGGTGTTTACGAGCAGTACTTC.

As for this clone: The junction differs from germline at one of its ends, possibly a read error. J is TRBJ2-4 and V is TRBV19; a weak D match, TRBD1 (5 bases). Germline V gene lookup returns CDR1 LNHDA and CDR2 SQIVND (reference sequence). CDR3 length: 16 residues. CDR3 region: CASSLDSWLAKNIQYF. The CDR3 bases are TGTGCCAGTAGTCTAGACAGTTGGCTAGCCAAAAACATTCAGTACTTC.

The chain joins TRBV14 to TRBJ1-6; TRBD1 aligns across 7 bases. From germline, CDR1 is SGHDN and CDR2 FVKESK. This CDR3 is 15 amino acids long. After removal of 2 bases from V and 7 bases from J, the junction contained 5 bases not matched to a gene. As DNA, the CDR3 is TGTGCCAGCAGCCAAACAGGGGCAGGGAATTCACCCCTCCACTTT. This codes for CASSQTGAGNSPLHF.

The rearrangement uses TRBV19 and TRBJ2-2, with a possible D match to TRBD1 (5 bases). This CDR3 contains 13 residues. The germline CDR1 and CDR2 sequences are LNHDA and SQIVND (reference sequence). Trimming pared 4 bases from V and 7 bases from J, leaving 10 bases between. CDR3: CASSTQGGGELFF. CDR3 DNA sequence: TGTGCCAGTAGTACCCAGGGCGGCGGGGAGCTGTTTTTT.

The chain couples TRBV7-6 to TRBJ1-5; tentative D call: TRBD1 (5 bases). Trimming shortened V by 1 base and J by 7 bases, and 11 bases separated the two germline ends. This CDR3 has 14 residues. Per the germline V gene, CDR1 is SGHVS and CDR2 is FNYEAQ. The DNA for the CDR3 is TGTGCCAGCAGCTTAGGGGGCGAGGACCAGCCCCAGCATTTT. The encoded protein is CASSLGGEDQPQHF.

This chain links TRBV1 with TRBJ2-5; no DNA check was done on the table's D call, TRBD1. TRBV1 is labeled a pseudogene. The CDR3 covers 14 residues. CDR3 nucleotide sequence: TGCACCAGCAGCCAAGACAGGGGGCATGAGACCCAGTACTTC. Amino acid sequence: CTSSQDRGHETQYF.

This clone was found once. V is TRBV28 and J is TRBJ1-2; D is ambiguous. CDR3 size: 13 residues. V shed 3 bases and J shed 3 bases, with 8 bases lying between them. Per germline, CDR1 MDHEN and CDR2 SYDVKM. The CDR3 sequence: CASSFVGHYGYTF. In DNA, the CDR3 is TGTGCCAGCAGTTTCGTAGGGCACTATGGCTACACCTTC.

The chain couples TRBV19 to TRBJ2-5; TRBD2 matches at 10 bases. The ends lost 3 bases at V and 7 bases at J; junction bases unmatched: 8. The CDR3 loop spans 15 amino acids. Germline V gene sequence: CDR1 LNHDA, CDR2 SQIVND (reference sequence). The CDR3 sequence is CASSILAGASRTQYF. CDR3 DNA: TGTGCCAGTAGTATCCTAGCGGGGGCCTCACGGACCCAGTACTTC.

The sample holds one count of this clone. V usage is TRBV18 and J usage is TRBJ1-5; D possibly corresponds to TRBD1 (5 bases). CDR3 length: 15 amino acids. Germline V gene lookup returns CDR1 KGHSH and CDR2 LQKENI. Trimming stripped 1 base from V and 6 bases from J, with 13 bases between. DNA of the CDR3: TGTGCCAGCTCACCACGGCAGGGCTCAGGTCAGCCCCAGCATTTT. It specifies CASSPRQGSGQPQHF.

The chain links TRBV7-2 to TRBJ1-3; D possibly corresponds to TRBD1 (6 bases). The CDR3 contains 16 residues. Trimming left V 4 bases short and J 3 bases short, with 16 bases between. CDR1 SGHTA and CDR2 FQGNSA come from the germline V gene. In nucleotides, the CDR3 is TGTGCCAGCAGCTCCCTTACAGGGTCTTATGGAAACACCATATATTTT. It encodes CASSSLTGSYGNTIYF. The full variable domain, rest sourced from reference TRBV7-2 and TRBJ1-3, is GAGVSQSPSNKVTEKGKDVELRCDPISGHTALYWYRQSLGQGLEFLIYFQGNSAPDKSGLPSDRFSAERTGGSVSTLTIQRTQQEDSAVYLCASSSLTGSYGNTIYFGEGSWLTVV.

The V call is TRBV18, the J call TRBJ1-4, with 9 bases matching TRBD1. Looked up from germline, CDR1 is KGHSH and CDR2 is LQKENI. The V gene end was trimmed by 3 bases and the J gene end by 6 bases; junction bases not matched to a gene: 5. CDR3 length: 15 amino acids. As DNA, the CDR3 is TGTGCCAGCTCACCGAGGGACAGGGTGGATGAAAAACTGTTTTTT. Translation: CASSPRDRVDEKLFF.

The chain employs TRBV10-3 and TRBJ2-2; tentative D call: TRBD1 (5 bases). Germline values: CDR1 ENHRY, CDR2 SYGVKD. The CDR3 spans 13 residues. The V gene lost 3 bases and the J gene lost 8 bases, with 10 bases spanning the gap. The CDR3 sequence is CAISEGAQGELFF. In nucleotides, the CDR3 is TGTGCCATCAGTGAAGGGGCGCAAGGGGAGCTGTTTTTT.

V is TRBV10-3 and J is TRBJ2-7, with D uncertain. Germline V lookup: CDR1 ENHRY, CDR2 SYGVKD. The V and J ends lost 0 bases and 2 bases respectively, with 11 bases between them. This CDR3 spans 15 amino acids. The CDR3 DNA sequence: TGTGCCATCAGTGAGTCTTACGAAGCAGCCTACGAGCAGTACTTC. It codes for CAISESYEAAYEQYF.

In DNA form, the CDR3 reads TGTGCCACTACAGGGGAGGGCACTGAAGCTTTCTTT. It yields the protein CATTGEGTEAFF. J is TRBJ1-1 and V is TRBV10-3, with 7 bases fitting TRBD1. The CDR3 totals 12 residues. CDR1 and CDR2 from the germline V gene are ENHRY and SYGVKD. V lost 10 bases and J lost 4; bases outside the gene matches: 6.

The chain employs TRBV6-2 or TRBV6-3 and TRBJ2-1; TRBD2 agrees at 13 bases. V gave up 2 bases and J gave up 7 bases; unmatched junction bases: 5. Germline CDR1 reads MNHEY; CDR2 reads SVGEGT. This CDR3 region has 16 residues. The CDR3 nucleotides read TGTGCCAGCAGTTACCGGACTAGCGGGAGTAGGAATGAGCAGTTCTTC. This gives the protein CASSYRTSGSRNEQFF.

The chain uses TRBV29-1 and TRBJ2-3; D is perhaps TRBD1 or TRBD2 (5 bases each). The ends were cut back, 4 bases at V and 4 bases at J, with 12 bases in the middle. This CDR3 has 13 amino acids. CDR1 SQVTM and CDR2 ANQGSEA come from the germline V gene. Here the CDR3 DNA reads TGCAGCGTTGTTGACCTGGGGGCAGATACGCAGTATTTT. Its protein is CSVVDLGADTQYF.

The chain links TRBV7-2 to TRBJ2-2; a possible D gene is TRBD1 (6 bases). The CDR3 is 14 residues long. The V end was cut by 5 bases, the J end by 2 bases, with 9 bases between. Germline V lookup: CDR1 SGHTA, CDR2 FQGNSA. Here the CDR3 reads CASSPQGNTGELFF. The CDR3 nucleotides read TGTGCCAGCAGCCCACAGGGAAACACCGGGGAGCTGTTTTTT.

This clone was seen only once. As DNA, the CDR3 is TGTGCCAGCTCACCAGTCCAGAGTAGCACAGATACGCAGTATTTT. This gives the protein CASSPVQSSTDTQYF. The J gene is TRBJ2-3, the V gene TRBV18, with no clear D. The CDR3 extends over 15 amino acids. V lost 2 bases to trimming and J lost 0 bases, with 9 bases between them. Germline V gives CDR1 KGHSH, CDR2 LQKENI.

This chain connects TRBV19 to TRBJ2-5, with D possibly being TRBD1 (5 bases). V lost 8 bases and J 1 base, leaving 23 bases between the germline ends. This CDR3 is 17 amino acids long. The germline gives CDR1 LNHDA, CDR2 SQIVND (reference sequence). The CDR3 protein is CASGPIGVEGAQETQYF. CDR3 sequence (DNA): TGTGCCAGTGGTCCCATTGGGGTGGAAGGGGCCCAAGAGACCCAGTACTTC.

This chain connects TRBV6-2 or TRBV6-3 to TRBJ2-3, with D perhaps given as TRBD1 or TRBD2 (5 bases each). Germline lookup yields CDR1 MNHEY and CDR2 SVGEGT. The CDR3 is 17 residues long. Trimming pared 0 bases from V and 0 bases from J, leaving 13 bases between. CDR3 protein: CASSYSFGTASTDTQYF. The CDR3 DNA follows: TGTGCCAGCAGTTACTCATTCGGGACGGCTAGCACAGATACGCAGTATTTT.

The rearrangement links TRBV9 to TRBJ1-3; no clear D gene. With 5 bases removed from V and 1 base from J, the gap between germline ends came to 13 bases. The CDR3 spans 15 residues. Germline CDR1 SGDLS, CDR2 YYNGEE. The CDR3 is CASSLGEGSGNTIYF. The CDR3, as DNA: TGTGCCAGCAGTCTCGGGGAGGGTTCTGGAAACACCATATATTTT.

The V call is TRBV19, the J call TRBJ2-1, with D unclear. The CDR3 runs 12 residues. The germline gives CDR1 LNHDA, CDR2 SQIVND (reference sequence). Trimming left V 6 bases short and J 8 bases short, with 11 bases between. Here the CDR3 reads CASSQLLDEQFF. The CDR3 region has the DNA TGTGCCAGTAGCCAACTTTTGGATGAGCAGTTCTTC.